The 26 T cell receptor beta chains in this list originate from one sample, sequenced in a study of beta chain features in type 1 diabetes. The whole isolated RNA underwent reverse transcription, so sequencing captured expressed TCRB transcripts. Produced via immunoSEQ multiplex PCR; TCRdb's table is partial and in-frame only. In the table there are 120,000 to 150,000 clones, about 7% of which are singletons. Sequencing was performed on central memory CD4+ T cells from blood. These receptors were taken from a woman in her 30s in good health.

The CDR3 protein is CASTDRGATDTQYF. In DNA, the CDR3 is TGTGCCAGCACCGATCGGGGGGCGACAGATACGCAGTATTTT. The chain couples TRBV6-5 to TRBJ2-3; a weak D match, TRBD2 (7 bases). The CDR3 is 14 amino acids. Per germline, CDR1 MNHEY and CDR2 SVGAGI. V gave up 7 bases and J gave up 3 bases, with 14 bases separating them.

The chain recombines TRBV7-8 with TRBJ1-1, with a possible D match to TRBD1 (5 bases). Germline V gene lookup returns CDR1 SGHVS and CDR2 FQNEAQ. This CDR3 is built from 16 residues. V was clipped by 5 bases and J by 5 bases, with 21 bases between them. CDR3 coding DNA: TGTGCCAGCAGCCCGACCTTGGGGGGAGGGTGGACTGAAGCTTTCTTT. This gives the protein CASSPTLGGGWTEAFF.

This clone was recorded at least ten times. The CDR3 DNA is TGTGCCAGCTCGGGGACAGCTAGGAACACTGAAGCTTTCTTT. Its protein is CASSGTARNTEAFF. V is TRBV18 and J is TRBJ1-1; TRBD1 aligns across 7 bases. The germline gives CDR1 KGHSH, CDR2 LQKENI. V lost 6 bases, J lost 1 base, and 5 bases stayed unmatched. This CDR3 comprises 14 residues.

This clone was observed a few times. V and J are TRBV4-1 and TRBJ2-2; D possibly corresponds to TRBD2 (5 bases). Deletions cut 3 bases from V and 0 bases from J, with 17 bases between. This CDR3 spans 18 amino acids. CDR1 MGHRA and CDR2 YSYEKL come from the germline V gene. CDR3 region: CASSQTWVREPNTGELFF. Here the CDR3 DNA reads TGCGCCAGCAGCCAGACCTGGGTGAGGGAGCCGAACACCGGGGAGCTGTTTTTT.

This clone was observed a few times. The genes are TRBV28 and TRBJ1-1, with D possibly being TRBD1 (6 bases). CDR3 length: 14 residues. CDR1 is MDHEN, CDR2 SYDVKM, per germline. Between the trimmed V and J ends, which lost 6 bases and 5 bases, there was a span of 16 bases. CDR3 sequence: CASRNRGTGTEAFF. CDR3 bases: TGTGCCAGCAGAAACCGGGGAACAGGGACTGAAGCTTTCTTT.

Details on this clone: This sample also contains other DNA sequences that code for the same CDR3. The chain joins TRBV28 to TRBJ2-7, with D hard to call. Germline loops: CDR1 MDHEN, CDR2 SYDVKM. The CDR3 extends over 11 amino acids. Trimming left V 4 bases short and J 4 bases short, with 5 bases between. CDR3 bases: TGTGCCAGCAGTTCCTTTTACGAGCAGTACTTC. The encoded protein is CASSSFYEQYF.

This clone was seen a few times. This rearrangement joins TRBV6-6 to TRBJ2-5; weak D call: TRBD2 (6 bases). Germline V gene sequence: CDR1 MNHNY, CDR2 SVGAGI (reference sequence). V lost 2 bases to trimming and J lost 3 bases, with 10 bases between them. The length of the CDR3 is 14 residues. For the CDR3, the DNA is TGTGCCAGCAGTTACACGCCTAGCGAAGAGACCCAGTACTTC. This encodes CASSYTPSEETQYF.

This clone was observed a handful of times. This chain uses TRBV5-4 with TRBJ2-7; maybe TRBD1 (6 bases). The V and J ends lost 4 bases and 4 bases respectively, with 12 bases between them. The germline CDR1 and CDR2 sequences are SGHNT and YYREEE (reference sequence). CDR3 length equals 13 residues. The CDR3 is CASSRTGLYEQYF. The CDR3 coding sequence is TGTGCCAGCAGCCGTACAGGGCTATACGAGCAGTACTTC.

As regards this clone: Other DNA sequences in the same sample also yield this CDR3. The chain recombines TRBV2 with TRBJ2-1, with D possibly matching TRBD2 (6 bases). Trimming left V 3 bases short and J 3 bases short, with 9 bases between. The CDR3 is 14 amino acids. The germline CDR1 and CDR2 sequences are SNHLY and FYNNEI. The CDR3 loop is CASSDSGGYNEQFF. The CDR3 nucleotides read TGTGCCAGCAGTGATAGCGGCGGCTACAATGAGCAGTTCTTC.

V gene TRBV7-6 combines with J gene TRBJ2-7, with D unclear. The V gene's germline CDR1 is SGHVS and CDR2 FNYEAQ. The CDR3 runs 13 residues. The V end was cut by 1 base, the J end by 6 bases, with 10 bases between. CDR3 loop: CASSLVAISEQYF. CDR3 bases: TGTGCCAGCAGCTTAGTGGCAATCTCCGAGCAGTACTTC. The full variable domain, its missing parts supplied by reference TRBV7-6 and TRBJ2-7, is GAGVSQSPRYKVTKRGQDVALRCDPISGHVSLYWYRQALGQGPEFLTYFNYEAQQDKSGLPNDRFSAERPEGSISTLTIQRTEQRDSAMYRCASSLVAISEQYFGPGTRLTVT.

A few counts support this clone. The J gene is TRBJ2-5, the V gene TRBV4-2; 7 bases match TRBD1. V lost 4 bases to trimming and J lost 3 bases; unmatched junction nucleotides: 5. The CDR3 loop spans 14 amino acids. Germline V gene sequence: CDR1 LGHNA, CDR2 YNFKEQ. The CDR3 DNA reads TGTGCCAGCAGCCGAGGACAGGAGGAAGAGACCCAGTACTTC. It translates to CASSRGQEEETQYF.

The chain uses TRBV2 and TRBJ2-4; 7 bases match TRBD1. Unmatched junction bases numbered 10, after V lost 5 bases and J lost 6 bases. Per the germline V gene, CDR1 is SNHLY and CDR2 is FYNNEI. CDR3 size: 15 residues. The CDR3 sequence is CASSFNRGRVNIQYF. CDR3 DNA: TGTGCCAGCAGTTTCAACAGGGGAAGGGTAAACATTCAGTACTTC.

The V and J genes are TRBV6-5 and TRBJ2-3; TRBD1 aligns across 8 bases. V was clipped by 0 bases and J by 1 base; unmatched bases: 0. Germline lookup yields CDR1 MNHEY and CDR2 SVGAGI. The CDR3 totals 15 residues. The CDR3, as DNA: TGTGCCAGCAGTTACTCGGGACAGGGCACAGATACGCAGTATTTT. It is translated as CASSYSGQGTDTQYF.

CDR3 protein: CASSLGRGGREDSFF. CDR3 nucleotides: TGTGCCAGCAGTTTAGGGAGAGGAGGGAGGGAGGACTCTTTCTTT. The chain is built from TRBV28 and TRBJ1-1, with no clear D. V lost 2 bases to trimming and J lost 12 bases, with 22 bases between them. The CDR3 has 15 residues. In germline, CDR1 is MDHEN, CDR2 SYDVKM.

This clone has at least ten counts. The V call is TRBV2, the J call TRBJ1-5; D is unresolved. Germline CDR1 is SNHLY and CDR2 is FYNNEI. Between the trimmed V and J ends, which lost 3 bases and 4 bases, there was a span of 13 bases. This CDR3 is built from 15 residues. CDR3 sequence reads: CASSEVREKNQPQHF. As DNA, the CDR3 is TGTGCCAGCAGTGAGGTCCGGGAAAAAAATCAGCCCCAGCATTTT.

This clone was found a few times. The chain employs TRBV30 and TRBJ1-4; D is uncertain. CDR1 and CDR2 (germline): GTSNPN, SVGIG (reference sequence). Trimming removed 1 base at V and 7 bases at J, with 16 bases between. CDR3 length equals 15 residues. The CDR3 region has the DNA TGTGCCTGGAGTGCCTTAGGGCGCGGGAGTGAAAAACTGTTTTTT. The encoded protein is CAWSALGRGSEKLFF. Together with reference TRBV30 and TRBJ1-4, the CDR3 gives the full variable domain: SQTIHQWPATLVQPVGSPLSLECTVEGTSNPNLYWYRQAAGRGLQLLFYSVGIGQISSEVPQNLSASRPQDRQFILSSKKLLLSDSGFYLCAWSALGRGSEKLFFGSGTQLSVL.

This clone was observed a handful of times. The CDR3 reads CASIYGGVTSPHTDTQYF. The CDR3 DNA is TGTGCCAGCATCTACGGGGGGGTGACCTCCCCGCACACAGATACGCAGTATTTT. The chain links TRBV28 to TRBJ2-3, with TRBD2 matching over 8 bases. This CDR3 is 18 amino acids long. Trimming at V came to 7 bases and at J to 2 bases, leaving 17 bases not matched to a gene. CDR1 is MDHEN, CDR2 SYDVKM, per germline.

This clone came up a few times. J is TRBJ1-2 and V is TRBV27; D is possibly TRBD1 (5 bases). Germline CDR1 and CDR2: MNHEY and SMNVEV (reference sequence). The CDR3 contains 15 residues. The V and J ends lost 6 bases and 8 bases respectively, with 22 bases between them. The CDR3 bases are TGTGCCAGCAGCCAAACCTCCCGGGGGATAGAGGGCTACACCTTC. Its protein product is CASSQTSRGIEGYTF.

J is TRBJ2-1 and V is TRBV29-1; 7 bases align to TRBD1. The V gene end was trimmed by 7 bases and the J gene end by 5 bases; junction bases not matched to a gene: 5. Germline values: CDR1 SQVTM, CDR2 ANQGSEA. This CDR3 region has 12 residues. The CDR3 coding sequence is TGCAGCGGTGGACAGGCCAACAATGAGCAGTTCTTC. Translated, it gives CSGGQANNEQFF.

This clone was seen a handful of times. The chain couples TRBV15 to TRBJ2-5, with 8 bases matching TRBD2. Unmatched junction bases numbered 12, after V lost 2 bases and J lost 4 bases. Germline values: CDR1 LNHNV, CDR2 YYDKDF (reference sequence). This CDR3 is 17 amino acids long. The CDR3 is CATSRPPQAGALETQYF. The CDR3 bases are TGTGCCACCAGCAGACCACCTCAAGCGGGAGCGTTAGAGACCCAGTACTTC.

This clone appeared a few times. The chain joins TRBV6-6 to TRBJ2-2; TRBD2 matches 12 bases. Germline CDR1 reads MNHNY; CDR2 reads SVGAGI (reference sequence). The V gene end was trimmed by 4 bases and the J gene end by 6 bases; junction bases not matched to a gene: 6. The CDR3 extends over 16 amino acids. The CDR3 here is CASSSWTSGMAGELFF. The CDR3 coding sequence is TGTGCCAGCAGTTCCTGGACTAGCGGGATGGCCGGGGAGCTGTTTTTT.

This chain joins TRBV6-1 and TRBJ2-3; 10 nucleotides agree with TRBD2. The V gene end was trimmed by 3 bases and the J gene end by 5 bases; junction bases not matched to a gene: 5. The length of the CDR3 is 15 residues. The germline V gene has CDR1 MNHNS and CDR2 SASEGT. As DNA, the CDR3 is TGTGCCAGCAGTGACCTAGCGGGAGCGGTAGATACGCAGTATTTT. Its protein is CASSDLAGAVDTQYF.

This clone was recorded a few times. This chain connects TRBV21-1 to TRBJ2-7; the DNA was not used to check the table's D call, TRBD2. TRBV21-1 is an annotated pseudogene. The CDR3 covers 18 residues. CDR3 sequence reads: CASSKLPRTSGNYYEQYF. CDR3 DNA: TGTGCCAGCAGCAAACTTCCCCGGACTAGCGGGAACTATTACGAGCAGTACTTC.

The chain has TRBV14 and TRBJ1-3, with TRBD1 matching 11 bases. With 1 base clipped from V and 5 bases from J, the junction kept 4 bases outside the gene matches. The CDR3 sequence is 16 residues long. Germline CDR1 SGHDN, CDR2 FVKESK. CDR3 DNA sequence: TGTGCCAGCAGCCAAGCGAGGACAGGGGGCAGAAACACCATATATTTT. It is translated as CASSQARTGGRNTIYF.

The CDR3 coding sequence is TGTGCCAGTAGCCTTGGAACAGGGGGCTACCGCACTGAAGCTTTCTTT. Translation gives CASSLGTGGYRTEAFF. The chain links TRBV19 to TRBJ1-1, with TRBD1 identical over 9 bases. The germline gives CDR1 LNHDA, CDR2 SQIVND (reference sequence). Trimming removed 6 bases from V and 4 bases from J; junction bases left unmatched: 12. The CDR3 is 16 residues long.

A note on this clone: The same CDR3 is also encoded by other DNA sequences in this sample. The chain carries TRBV19 and TRBJ2-3; 9 nucleotides align to TRBD2. CDR1 and CDR2 (germline): LNHDA, SQIVND (reference sequence). The CDR3 length is 13 residues. After removal of 6 bases from V and 6 bases from J, the junction contained 4 bases not matched to a gene. CDR3 sequence (DNA): TGTGCCAGTAGAGGACTAGCGACTGATACGCAGTATTTT. Protein: CASRGLATDTQYF.